This passage covers 21 T cell receptor beta chains from one sample sequenced in a study of T cell responses to AZD1222 COVID-19 vaccine. Profiling relied on immunoSEQ multiplex PCR, and the TCRdb table lists in-frame clones only, not all of them. The data contain 130,000 or so clones, about 89% of them seen just once; the ten biggest clones take up 2.5% to 3.5%. The sample in question was peripheral blood, obtained on day 0 of AZD1222 vaccination. Source of these receptors: an adult in good health.

This chain joins TRBV28 and TRBJ2-3; no definite D call. The germline V gene encodes CDR1 MDHEN and CDR2 SYDVKM. CDR3 length: 15 residues. The ends were cut back, 2 bases at V and 4 bases at J, with 13 bases in the middle. For the CDR3, the DNA is TGTGCCAGCAGTTTAATGGGCGCGAGGCCAGATACGCAGTATTTT. This codes for CASSLMGARPDTQYF.

This clone was found a few times. The chain is built from TRBV11-2 and TRBJ2-2; tentatively, D is TRBD1 (5 bases). V was trimmed by 4 bases and J by 5 bases, leaving 14 bases between them. The CDR3 runs 15 residues. CDR1 is SGHAT and CDR2 is FQNNGV in the germline V gene. CDR3 coding DNA: TGTGCCAGCAGCTCCCAGGGTATCGGGACCGGGGAGCTGTTTTTT. Protein: CASSSQGIGTGELFF.

CDR3: CASSIGSGGPYEQYF. For the CDR3, the DNA is TGTGCCAGTAGTATAGGTAGCGGGGGACCCTACGAGCAGTACTTC. The J gene is TRBJ2-7, the V gene TRBV19, with 9 bases identical to TRBD2. CDR1 is LNHDA and CDR2 is SQIVND in the germline V gene (reference sequence). V was pared by 1 base and J by 2 bases, with 3 bases of the junction left unmatched. This CDR3 is built from 15 residues.

This clone was recorded once. CDR3 sequence reads: CASSSGGQGYEQYF. The CDR3 DNA reads TGTGCCAGCAGCTCCGGTGGACAGGGTTACGAGCAGTACTTC. The chain combines TRBV28 with TRBJ2-7, with 8 positions matching TRBD1. The CDR3 consists of 14 residues. Germline CDR1 is MDHEN and CDR2 is SYDVKM. J was trimmed by 4 bases and V by 6 bases; bases with no gene match: 8.

This rearrangement joins TRBV5-6 to TRBJ2-7; D is unclear. Trimming stripped 2 bases from V and 6 bases from J, with 9 bases between. Germline loops: CDR1 SGHDT, CDR2 YYEEEE. There are 12 residues in the CDR3. The CDR3 sequence: CASSLQDGEQYF. The CDR3 DNA reads as TGTGCCAGCAGCTTACAAGACGGCGAGCAGTACTTC. The full variable domain, rest sourced from reference TRBV5-6 and TRBJ2-7, is DAGVTQSPTHLIKTRGQQVTLRCSPKSGHDTVSWYQQALGQGPQFIFQYYEEEERQRGNFPDRFSGHQFPNYSSELNVNALLLGDSALYLCASSLQDGEQYFGPGTRLTVT.

The J gene is TRBJ2-7, the V gene TRBV28; 8 nucleotides line up with TRBD1. Germline CDR1 and CDR2: MDHEN and SYDVKM. The trim removed 6 bases at V and 1 base at J, leaving 8 bases unmatched. The CDR3 contains 15 residues. DNA of the CDR3: TGTGCCAGCAGCTCCTCAGGGGGCGGTTCCTACGAGCAGTACTTC. Residues: CASSSSGGGSYEQYF. The full variable domain, in which reference TRBV28 and TRBJ2-7 provide the parts outside the CDR3, is DVKVTQSSRYLVKRTGEKVFLECVQDMDHENMFWYRQDPGLGLRLIYFSYDVKMKEKGDIPEGYSVSREKKERFSLILESASTNQTSMYLCASSSSGGGSYEQYFGPGTRLTVT.

The V and J genes are TRBV11-2 and TRBJ1-6; D call uncertain. V gave up 2 bases and J gave up 4 bases, with 9 bases separating them. Looked up from germline, CDR1 is SGHAT and CDR2 is FQNNGV. This CDR3 has 15 amino acids. The CDR3 protein is CASSLRGGYNSPLHF. CDR3 DNA sequence: TGTGCCAGCAGCTTAAGAGGCGGGTATAATTCACCCCTCCACTTT. Combining the CDR3 with reference TRBV11-2 and TRBJ1-6 gives the whole variable domain EAGVAQSPRYKIIEKRQSVAFWCNPISGHATLYWYQQILGQGPKLLIQFQNNGVVDDSQLPKDRFSAERLKGVDSTLKIQPAKLEDSAVYLCASSLRGGYNSPLHFGNGTRLTVT.

The chain recombines TRBV7-2 with TRBJ1-2; the D gene is possibly TRBD1 (6 bases). This CDR3 has 14 residues. Germline V gene lookup returns CDR1 SGHTA and CDR2 FQGNSA. Trimming shortened V by 5 bases and J by 8 bases, and 18 bases separated the two germline ends. The CDR3: CASSPYDRHSGYTF. The CDR3 bases are TGTGCCAGCAGCCCTTACGACAGGCACTCGGGCTACACCTTC.

The CDR3 bases are TGCGCCAGCAGCTTGGAGGTCTCTCCCCTGCCCACTGAAGCTTTCTTT. This codes for CASSLEVSPLPTEAFF. This chain links TRBV5-1 with TRBJ1-1, with unresolved D. Per the germline V gene, CDR1 is SGHRS and CDR2 is YFSETQ. The V end was cut by 0 bases, the J end by 4 bases, with 16 bases between. CDR3 length: 16 residues. Combining the CDR3 with reference TRBV5-1 and TRBJ1-1 gives the whole variable domain KAGVTQTPRYLIKTRGQQVTLSCSPISGHRSVSWYQQTPGQGLQFLFEYFSETQRNKGNFPGRFSGRQFSNSRSEMNVSTLELGDSALYLCASSLEVSPLPTEAFFGQGTRLTVV.

The rearrangement uses TRBV28 and TRBJ2-1; 10 bases are a match to TRBD2. This CDR3 is built from 15 residues. CDR1 MDHEN and CDR2 SYDVKM come from the germline V gene. The trim removed 4 bases at V and 7 bases at J, leaving 7 bases unmatched. The CDR3 DNA reads as TGTGCCAGCAGTTCTAGCGGGAGCGTTCTTAATGAGCAGTTCTTC. The encoded protein is CASSSSGSVLNEQFF. The variable domain in full, with the rest retrieved from reference TRBV28 and TRBJ2-1, is DVKVTQSSRYLVKRTGEKVFLECVQDMDHENMFWYRQDPGLGLRLIYFSYDVKMKEKGDIPEGYSVSREKKERFSLILESASTNQTSMYLCASSSSGSVLNEQFFGPGTRLTVL.

The chain combines TRBV6-5 with TRBJ2-7; no definite D call. V was shortened by 6 bases and J by 3 bases, with 9 bases between the two germline ends. The germline CDR1 and CDR2 sequences are MNHEY and SVGAGI. This CDR3 is built from 12 residues. CDR3 DNA: TGTGCCAGCAGCCGTGACGGCTACGAGCAGTACTTC. It translates to CASSRDGYEQYF.

The chain joins TRBV5-8 to TRBJ2-2; D assignment may be TRBD1 or TRBD2 (5 bases each). Germline V gives CDR1 SGHTS, CDR2 YDEGEE. The length of the CDR3 is 15 residues. The ends were cut back, 5 bases at V and 2 bases at J, with 13 bases in the middle. CDR3 in amino acids: CASSRRTYNTGELFF. The CDR3 region has the DNA TGTGCCAGCAGTCGGAGGACATACAACACCGGGGAGCTGTTTTTT.

The rearrangement links TRBV3-1 (or the pseudogene TRBV3-2) to TRBJ1-3; D is ambiguous. Trimming removed 2 bases from V and 8 bases from J, with 4 bases in between. CDR1 LGHDT and CDR2 YNNKEL come from the germline V gene (reference sequence). CDR3 length: 11 residues. The CDR3 spells CASSQRYTIYF. CDR3 sequence (DNA): TGTGCCAGCAGCCAAAGATACACCATATATTTT.

A note on this clone: No DNA is shown, since the ends of the CDR3 on it are uncertain; the CDR3 is the one TCRdb lists. The gene calls are TRBV30 and TRBJ1-1. Ends included, the CDR3 has 16 residues. Germline V gene data show CDR1 as GTSNPN and CDR2 as SVGIG (reference sequence). The CDR3 sequence is CAWSVLRARLNTEAFF.

As DNA, the CDR3 is TGTGCCAGCAGTCTACAGGGGTCGGGAAACATTCAGTACTTC. This gives the protein CASSLQGSGNIQYF. The rearrangement links TRBV7-3 to TRBJ2-4; 7 nucleotides line up with TRBD1. The CDR3 runs to 14 residues. V lost 6 bases and J lost 6; bases outside the gene matches: 8. Germline V CDR1 and CDR2: SGHTA, FQGTGA. The complete variable domain, with remaining parts taken from reference TRBV7-3 and TRBJ2-4, reads GAGVSQTPSNKVTEKGKYVELRCDPISGHTALYWYRQSLGQGPEFLIYFQGTGAADDSGLPNDRFFAVRPEGSVSTLKIQRTERGDSAVYLCASSLQGSGNIQYFGAGTRLSVL.

This clone was picked up a small number of times. The gene calls are TRBV6-5 and TRBJ1-5; D is perhaps TRBD1 (5 bases). CDR3 length: 15 amino acids. V lost 8 bases and J lost 3, with 17 bases in between. CDR1 MNHEY and CDR2 SVGAGI come from the germline V gene. The chain's CDR3 is CASSPRAGNNQPQHF. The CDR3 region has the DNA TGTGCCAGCTCCCCTAGGGCAGGGAACAATCAGCCCCAGCATTTT.

The rearrangement uses TRBV29-1 and TRBJ1-2; the D gene is possibly TRBD1 (5 bases). V lost 2 bases to trimming and J lost 0 bases, with 13 bases between them. This CDR3 is 15 amino acids long. CDR1 is SQVTM, CDR2 ANQGSEA, per germline. CDR3 coding DNA: TGCAGCGTTGAATTACAGGAGGGACCTAACTATGGCTACACCTTC. Its protein is CSVELQEGPNYGYTF.

The rearrangement uses TRBV7-2 and TRBJ2-1, with 7 bases that match TRBD1. The CDR3 covers 15 residues. Trimming removed 5 bases from V and 7 bases from J; junction bases left unmatched: 11. CDR1 and CDR2 from the germline V gene are SGHTA and FQGNSA. The CDR3 loop reads CASSLTGQRRNEQFF. CDR3 DNA: TGTGCCAGCAGCCTAACGGGACAGAGAAGAAATGAGCAGTTCTTC.

The chain links TRBV7-9 to TRBJ2-7; TRBD1 aligns across 8 bases. V shed 5 bases, J shed 2 bases, and the junction held 11 bases outside the gene matches. CDR1 and CDR2 from the germline V gene are SEHNR and FQNEAQ (reference sequence). This CDR3 spans 16 amino acids. CDR3 DNA: TGTGCCAGCAGCCCCGGGGACGGGACAGGAACCTACGAGCAGTACTTC. It is translated as CASSPGDGTGTYEQYF.

The chain links TRBV19 to TRBJ2-1; D unclear. The V gene's germline CDR1 is LNHDA and CDR2 SQIVND (reference sequence). This CDR3 has 19 amino acids. Trimming took off 5 bases at V and 5 bases at J, with 28 bases between the two ends. The CDR3 nucleotides are TGTGCCAGTAGTCCCCGGGTAGCCCTACCCCGGGTATTCCACAATGAGCAGTTCTTC. Amino acid sequence: CASSPRVALPRVFHNEQFF. The variable domain in full, completed from reference TRBV19 and TRBJ2-1, reads DGGITQSPKYLFRKEGQNVTLSCEQNLNHDAMYWYRQDPGQGLRLIYYSQIVNDFQKGDIAEGYSVSREKKESFPLTVTSAQKNPTAFYLCASSPRVALPRVFHNEQFFGPGTRLTVL.

The V gene is TRBV28, the J gene TRBJ1-5; D ambiguous. Germline CDR1 and CDR2: MDHEN and SYDVKM. V lost 3 bases, J lost 0 bases, and 6 bases lay in between. The CDR3 runs 14 residues. DNA for the CDR3: TGTGCCAGCAGTTTCAGGAATAGCAATCAGCCCCAGCATTTT. It encodes CASSFRNSNQPQHF.